Below are 19 T cell receptor beta chains sequenced from a single sample in a study of cytomegalovirus exposure and HLA in healthy donors. The primer mix had 60 Vbeta and 13 Jbeta primers. Produced via immunoSEQ multiplex PCR; TCRdb's table is partial and in-frame only. The sample holds 100,000 to 150,000 clones, 70% to 90% seen once. The sequencing sample was made of PBMCs. Receptors were obtained from a woman in her thirties or forties in good health and CMV-seropositive.

This clone was detected once. The rearrangement links TRBV30 to TRBJ2-3, with D uncertain. With 2 bases removed from V and 0 bases from J, the gap between germline ends came to 9 bases. CDR3 length: 14 residues. Germline V gene lookup returns CDR1 GTSNPN and CDR2 SVGIG (reference sequence). This chain's CDR3 is CAWSPRLSTDTQYF. The DNA for the CDR3 is TGTGCCTGGAGTCCCCGACTCAGCACAGATACGCAGTATTTT.

This sequence joins TRBV10-3 and TRBJ1-3, with 9 positions matching TRBD1. The CDR3 is 17 residues long. Germline loops: CDR1 ENHRY, CDR2 SYGVKD. V shed 6 bases and J 2 bases; nucleotides not matched to a gene: 11. CDR3 sequence reads: CAIRPARDRVTGNTIYF. CDR3 nucleotide sequence: TGTGCCATCAGACCTGCCCGGGACAGGGTTACTGGAAACACCATATATTTT.

This clone was detected only once. This chain joins TRBV25-1 and TRBJ2-5; 10 bases match TRBD1. CDR1 is MGHDK and CDR2 is SYGVNS in the germline V gene. V gave up 6 bases and J gave up 5 bases; unmatched junction bases: 6. The CDR3 has 14 residues. This chain's CDR3 is CASRGQGRKETQYF. CDR3 DNA sequence: TGTGCCAGCAGGGGACAGGGGCGGAAGGAGACCCAGTACTTC.

This chain connects TRBV19 to TRBJ1-5; D is uncertain. This CDR3 region has 13 residues. The germline V gene encodes CDR1 LNHDA and CDR2 SQIVND (reference sequence). The V end was cut by 8 bases, the J end by 0 bases, with 8 bases between. The CDR3 here is CASLGDSNQPQHF. The CDR3 DNA is TGTGCCAGTTTGGGAGATAGCAATCAGCCCCAGCATTTT.

V is TRBV5-6 and J is TRBJ2-3, with 7 bases identical to TRBD1. CDR3 length: 14 amino acids. The V gene's germline CDR1 is SGHDT and CDR2 YYEEEE. J gave up 7 bases and V 2 bases, and 7 bases lay outside the gene matches. CDR3 in amino acids: CASSFDRARYTQYF. CDR3 nucleotides: TGTGCCAGCAGCTTTGACAGGGCCCGCTATACGCAGTATTTT. Supplemented by reference TRBV5-6 and TRBJ2-3, the full variable domain reads DAGVTQSPTHLIKTRGQQVTLRCSPKSGHDTVSWYQQALGQGPQFIFQYYEEEERQRGNFPDRFSGHQFPNYSSELNVNALLLGDSALYLCASSFDRARYTQYFGPGTRLTVL.

Comments on this clone: Other DNA sequences of this sample code for an identical CDR3. The chain is built from TRBV18 and TRBJ1-1; D is uncertain. V dropped 2 bases and J dropped 8 bases, with 18 bases sitting between them. Germline V lookup: CDR1 KGHSH, CDR2 LQKENI. The CDR3 sequence is 15 residues long. CDR3 protein: CASSPRRRDVPEAFF. In nucleotides, the CDR3 is TGTGCCAGCTCACCAAGGAGGAGGGATGTCCCCGAAGCTTTCTTT.

This clone was recorded once. This chain connects TRBV7-8 to TRBJ1-4; maybe TRBD1 (6 bases). CDR1 is SGHVS, CDR2 FQNEAQ, per germline. This CDR3 contains 14 residues. Trimming took 2 bases from V and 3 from J, leaving 7 bases between them. Here the CDR3 reads CASSLRTANEKLFF. The CDR3 bases are TGTGCCAGCAGCTTAAGGACAGCTAATGAAAAACTGTTTTTT.

V usage is TRBV5-4 and J usage is TRBJ1-2; 9 bases line up with TRBD1. Germline CDR1 and CDR2: SGHNT and YYREEE (reference sequence). After removal of 3 bases from V and 8 bases from J, the junction contained 2 bases not matched to a gene. This CDR3 region has 12 residues. CDR3 sequence (DNA): TGTGCCAGCAGCTCGGACAGGGGCGGCTACACCTTC. Its translation is CASSSDRGGYTF.

The chain has TRBV5-1 and TRBJ1-4, with a tentative D call TRBD1 (5 bases). CDR3 size: 14 residues. The V end lost 3 bases, the J end lost 6 bases, and 12 bases lay between the germline ends. Germline CDR1 reads SGHRS; CDR2 reads YFSETQ. In DNA, the CDR3 is TGCGCCAGCAGCTCGGTGGGGGGATATGAAAAACTGTTTTTT. It yields the protein CASSSVGGYEKLFF.

The CDR3 region has the DNA TGTGCCAGCAGCTTGGTTCTCGCAGGGGCCCACCCCACAGATACGCAGTATTTT. Residues: CASSLVLAGAHPTDTQYF. The V call is TRBV5-8, the J call TRBJ2-3, with a possible D match to TRBD1 (6 bases). Trimming took 0 bases from V and 2 from J, leaving 19 bases between them. The germline V gene has CDR1 SGHTS and CDR2 YDEGEE. This CDR3 has 18 residues.

The chain carries TRBV7-3 and TRBJ2-6, with D maybe TRBD2 (5 bases). From germline, CDR1 is SGHTA and CDR2 FQGTGA. The length of the CDR3 is 14 residues. Trimming cost V 4 bases and J 9 bases, with 13 bases left between them. The CDR3 sequence: CASSSGLIGNVLTF. CDR3 coding DNA: TGTGCCAGCAGCTCCGGACTGATTGGCAACGTCCTGACTTTC.

The CDR3 sequence is CASSAGLAQETQYF. The CDR3 bases are TGTGCCAGCAGCGCGGGACTAGCTCAAGAGACCCAGTACTTC. The chain carries TRBV9 and TRBJ2-5; 9 bases match TRBD2. Germline V gene sequence: CDR1 SGDLS, CDR2 YYNGEE. The CDR3 consists of 14 residues. The ends lost 3 bases at V and 2 bases at J; junction bases unmatched: 2. The whole variable domain, remainder taken from reference TRBV9 and TRBJ2-5, is DSGVTQTPKHLITATGQRVTLRCSPRSGDLSVYWYQQSLDQGLQFLIQYYNGEERAKGNILERFSAQQFPDLHSELNLSSLELGDSALYFCASSAGLAQETQYFGPGTRLLVL.

The chain has TRBV5-1 and TRBJ1-4; possible D gene TRBD1, 6 bases. CDR3 length: 16 amino acids. V gave up 4 bases and J gave up 2 bases, with 15 bases separating them. Looked up from germline, CDR1 is SGHRS and CDR2 is YFSETQ. The CDR3 here is CASSLVAGATNEKLFF. The CDR3 nucleotides are TGCGCCAGCAGCCTCGTGGCGGGGGCGACTAATGAAAAACTGTTTTTT. Supplemented by reference TRBV5-1 and TRBJ1-4, the full variable domain reads KAGVTQTPRYLIKTRGQQVTLSCSPISGHRSVSWYQQTPGQGLQFLFEYFSETQRNKGNFPGRFSGRQFSNSRSEMNVSTLELGDSALYLCASSLVAGATNEKLFFGSGTQLSVL.

V is TRBV27 and J is TRBJ1-2; 9 bases are a match to TRBD1. V shed 2 bases, J shed 2 bases, and the junction held 6 bases outside the gene matches. CDR1 MNHEY and CDR2 SMNVEV come from the germline V gene (reference sequence). The CDR3 length is 16 residues. CDR3: CASSLDGTGKNYGYTF. In nucleotides, the CDR3 is TGTGCCAGCAGTTTAGACGGGACAGGGAAGAACTATGGCTACACCTTC.

The rearrangement links TRBV25-1 to TRBJ2-3, with D maybe TRBD2 (5 bases). The CDR3 runs 13 residues. Trimming left V 4 bases short and J 6 bases short, with 11 bases between. The germline CDR1 and CDR2 sequences are MGHDK and SYGVNS. The CDR3, as DNA: TGTGCCAGCAGTGCGTGGGAGACGGATACGCAGTATTTT. Translating gives CASSAWETDTQYF.

V and J are TRBV5-1 and TRBJ2-1; 9 positions agree with TRBD2. Germline CDR1 SGHRS, CDR2 YFSETQ. This CDR3 region has 15 residues. With V trimmed by 1 base and J by 6 bases, 5 bases remained unmatched. In nucleotides, the CDR3 is TGCGCCAGCAGCTTGTCCGCGGGGGGGTTCAATGAGCAGTTCTTC. Its protein product is CASSLSAGGFNEQFF.

The chain employs TRBV28 and TRBJ2-3, with D uncertain. The CDR3 is 14 residues long. The germline V gene has CDR1 MDHEN and CDR2 SYDVKM. V lost 8 bases to trimming and J lost 1 base, with 13 bases between them. CDR3: CASAGSIRTDTQYF. CDR3 bases: TGTGCCAGCGCAGGATCCATACGCACAGATACGCAGTATTTT.

This chain connects TRBV10-2 to TRBJ2-7; D remains ambiguous. Germline assignment: CDR1 WSHSY and CDR2 SAAADI. Trimming removed 5 bases from V and 7 bases from J, with 15 bases in between. There are 13 residues in the CDR3. CDR3 region: CASSSRKPREQYF. The CDR3 DNA sequence: TGCGCCAGCAGTTCCCGCAAGCCCAGGGAGCAGTACTTC.

This chain uses TRBV28 with TRBJ2-1; TRBD2 agrees at 8 bases. V lost 9 bases, J lost 6 bases, and 10 bases stayed unmatched. The CDR3 is 14 amino acids. The germline CDR1 and CDR2 sequences are MDHEN and SYDVKM. The chain's CDR3 is CASRKAGAGNEQFF. In DNA, the CDR3 is TGTGCCAGTAGGAAAGCGGGAGCAGGCAATGAGCAGTTCTTC. Using reference TRBV28 and TRBJ2-1 for the parts outside the CDR3, the full variable domain is DVKVTQSSRYLVKRTGEKVFLECVQDMDHENMFWYRQDPGLGLRLIYFSYDVKMKEKGDIPEGYSVSREKKERFSLILESASTNQTSMYLCASRKAGAGNEQFFGPGTRLTVL.